The sequence of this TCR beta chain was determined in a study of human T cells and chemical hapten exposure. The study, taken as a whole, reports: PT1 expanded TCR numbers rose with patch test score.

Time point here: patch test 1, 2 weeks after DPC sensitization. Stated treatment: therapeutic diphenylcyclopropenone sensitization with weekly scalp DPC. Prior to application of each patch test, blood was drawn. A remark on this clonotype: Its antigen is as yet unknown.

This CDR3 region has 12 residues. V was shortened by 7 bases and J by 1 base, with 10 bases between the two germline ends. Germline values: CDR1 SQVTM, CDR2 ANQGSEA. TCRdb re-analysed the RACE reads in MiXCR, keeping a single row per CDR3 protein. Here the sample spans 180,000 or so distinct CDR3 sequences, around 24% being singletons. The V gene is TRBV29-1, the J gene TRBJ2-5; D unresolved. The sequenced sample was whole blood, obtained in connection with sensitization to the hapten diphenylcyclopropenone (DPC). This clonotype was sampled from a woman between 45 and 65 years old with alopecia areata. Some clones in this sample may be carry-over from other donors' samples. CDR3 sequence: CSGWAAQETQYF. The CDR3 region has the DNA TGCAGCGGGTGGGCGGCCCAAGAGACCCAGTACTTC.